These 22 T cell receptor beta chains share one sample of origin, sequenced in a study of blood T cell repertoires in COVID-19. The data were produced by immunoSEQ multiplex PCR, yet TCRdb's version contains in-frame clones alone and is incomplete. This sample has 150,000 to 200,000 clones, with around 80% found just once. Source material: peripheral blood. These receptors all come from a young man with active or convalescent COVID-19.

V usage is TRBV18 and J usage is TRBJ1-6; perhaps TRBD1 as D (6 bases). The CDR3 spans 16 residues. V lost 6 bases, J lost 3 bases, and 15 bases lay in between. The V gene's germline CDR1 is KGHSH and CDR2 LQKENI. The CDR3 region has the DNA TGTGCCAGCTCTTCGCGACAGGTAGACTATAATTCACCCCTCCACTTT. Translation: CASSSRQVDYNSPLHF.

This sequence joins TRBV19 and TRBJ1-1; TRBD1 matches 7 bases. V trimming: 6 bases; J trimming: 6 bases; junction bases outside the gene matches: 10. This CDR3 has 14 amino acids. Germline CDR1 is LNHDA and CDR2 is SQIVND (reference sequence). The CDR3: CASSRDREVAEAFF. CDR3 nucleotides: TGTGCCAGTAGCAGAGACAGGGAAGTCGCTGAAGCTTTCTTT.

V and J are TRBV7-6 and TRBJ1-1; 9 nucleotides line up with TRBD1. Trimming cost V 4 bases and J 7 bases; bases outside gene matches: 1. Germline-derived CDR1 and CDR2 are SGHVS and FNYEAQ. The CDR3 extends over 12 amino acids. In DNA form, the CDR3 reads TGTGCCAGCAGCTGGGGACAGGGTGAAGCTTTCTTT. Protein sequence: CASSWGQGEAFF. The whole variable domain, remainder taken from reference TRBV7-6 and TRBJ1-1, is GAGVSQSPRYKVTKRGQDVALRCDPISGHVSLYWYRQALGQGPEFLTYFNYEAQQDKSGLPNDRFSAERPEGSISTLTIQRTEQRDSAMYRCASSWGQGEAFFGQGTRLTVV.

The chain combines TRBV18 with TRBJ2-6; a weak D match, TRBD1 (7 bases). This CDR3 has 17 amino acids. The ends were cut back, 0 bases at V and 0 bases at J, with 9 bases in the middle. Germline V lookup: CDR1 KGHSH, CDR2 LQKENI. CDR3 nucleotides: TGTGCCAGCTCACCACCGCAGGGGGGCTCTGGGGCCAACGTCCTGACTTTC. Its translation: CASSPPQGGSGANVLTF. Based on the CDR3 plus reference TRBV18 and TRBJ2-6, the full variable domain is NAGVMQNPRHLVRRRGQEARLRCSPMKGHSHVYWYRQLPEEGLKFMVYLQKENIIDESGMPKERFSAEFPKEGPSILRIQQVVRGDSAAYFCASSPPQGGSGANVLTFGAGSRLTVL.

The chain joins TRBV18 to TRBJ2-4; 7 positions match TRBD1. Looked up from germline, CDR1 is KGHSH and CDR2 is LQKENI. The CDR3 has 18 amino acids. V was clipped by 4 bases and J by 0 bases; unmatched bases: 12. The chain's CDR3 is CASSLGTVQSVAKNIQYF. CDR3 in DNA: TGTGCCAGCTCACTAGGGACAGTTCAATCTGTAGCCAAAAACATTCAGTACTTC.

The chain employs TRBV27 and TRBJ2-7, with 12 bases identical to TRBD1. Trimming cost V 5 bases and J 5 bases; bases outside gene matches: 7. The CDR3 totals 15 residues. Germline V gene data show CDR1 as MNHEY and CDR2 as SMNVEV (reference sequence). CDR3 nucleotides: TGTGCCAGCAGTCATACCGGGACAGGGGGCCACGAGCAGTACTTC. Translated, it gives CASSHTGTGGHEQYF.

V and J are TRBV24-1 and TRBJ1-5; the match to TRBD1 covers 7 bases. Germline-derived CDR1 and CDR2 are KGHDR and SFDVKD. There are 13 residues in the CDR3. The junction had 8 bases not matched to a gene; V was cut back by 7 bases and J by 9 bases. CDR3 in amino acids: CATRDRNGGPQHF. DNA of the CDR3: TGTGCCACCAGGGACAGGAACGGTGGGCCCCAGCATTTT.

The chain is built from TRBV29-1 and TRBJ2-1; no clear D gene. Germline loops: CDR1 SQVTM, CDR2 ANQGSEA. The CDR3 has 13 residues. Trimming pared 6 bases from V and 4 bases from J, leaving 13 bases between. The DNA for the CDR3 is TGCAGCGTGGTACTACTTGATTACAATGAGCAGTTCTTC. Translating it yields CSVVLLDYNEQFF.

The chain couples TRBV25-1 to TRBJ1-6; D unclear. Per germline, CDR1 MGHDK and CDR2 SYGVNS. The CDR3 loop spans 15 amino acids. The V gene lost 3 bases and the J gene lost 10 bases, with 16 bases spanning the gap. The CDR3 loop is CASSDQEALRSPLHF. CDR3 sequence (DNA): TGTGCCAGCAGTGACCAGGAGGCCTTAAGGTCACCCCTCCACTTT.

V is TRBV27 and J is TRBJ1-4, with 7 nucleotides matching TRBD1. V lost 2 bases and J lost 7; bases outside the gene matches: 4. This CDR3 is built from 14 residues. Germline values: CDR1 MNHEY, CDR2 SMNVEV (reference sequence). This chain's CDR3 is CASSLVHRGEKLFF. The CDR3 bases are TGTGCCAGCAGTTTAGTGCACAGGGGTGAAAAACTGTTTTTT.

The chain has TRBV7-6 and TRBJ1-1, with 8 bases aligning to TRBD1. CDR3 length equals 15 residues. V lost 5 bases, J lost 5 bases, and 10 bases stayed unmatched. CDR1 and CDR2 from the germline V gene are SGHVS and FNYEAQ. CDR3: CASSAIQGAKTEAFF. Here the CDR3 DNA reads TGTGCCAGCAGCGCTATCCAGGGGGCGAAGACTGAAGCTTTCTTT.

This rearrangement joins TRBV5-4 to TRBJ1-6; 7 bases agree with TRBD1. J gave up 9 bases and V 4 bases, and 10 bases lay outside the gene matches. Looked up from germline, CDR1 is SGHNT and CDR2 is YYREEE (reference sequence). The CDR3 runs 15 residues. DNA for the CDR3: TGTGCCAGCAGCCCAGGGGGACAGAGGGGTTCACCCCTCCACTTT. Translated, it gives CASSPGGQRGSPLHF.

The V gene is TRBV30, the J gene TRBJ1-6; 9 bases line up with TRBD1. Germline V gives CDR1 GTSNPN, CDR2 SVGIG (reference sequence). The CDR3 length is 16 residues. J gave up 13 bases and V 4 bases, and 17 bases lay outside the gene matches. CDR3 DNA sequence: TGTGCCTGGACCACCGGGACAGGGACGCGATTCATCCCCCTCCACTTT. It specifies CAWTTGTGTRFIPLHF.

This clone was picked up one time. The rearrangement uses TRBV5-1 and TRBJ2-2, with D possibly TRBD2 on 5 matching bases. The CDR3 totals 15 residues. Trimming shortened V by 4 bases and J by 3 bases, and 13 bases separated the two germline ends. The germline V gene has CDR1 SGHRS and CDR2 YFSETQ. The CDR3 DNA follows: TGCGCCAGCAGCCCCTTGGGAGCTGACACCGGGGAGCTGTTTTTT. Residues: CASSPLGADTGELFF.

CDR3 region: CASSGTSGGLYLETQYF. The CDR3 bases are TGTGCCAGCAGTGGGACTAGCGGAGGATTATACCTAGAGACCCAGTACTTC. This sequence joins TRBV27 and TRBJ2-5; TRBD2 matches at 11 bases. V lost 5 bases to trimming and J lost 4 bases; unmatched junction nucleotides: 12. The CDR3 extends over 17 amino acids. The germline V gene has CDR1 MNHEY and CDR2 SMNVEV (reference sequence).

This clone was seen a few times. CDR3 loop: CASSLQETQYF. DNA for the CDR3: TGCGCCAGCAGCCTTCAAGAGACCCAGTACTTC. This rearrangement joins TRBV5-1 to TRBJ2-5; D is undetermined. The V gene's germline CDR1 is SGHRS and CDR2 YFSETQ. V lost 4 bases to trimming and J lost 2 bases, with 3 bases between them. The CDR3 has 11 residues.

The chain carries TRBV5-6 and TRBJ2-1; 10 bases line up with TRBD2. The CDR3 sequence is 14 residues long. The ends lost 0 bases at V and 10 bases at J; junction bases unmatched: 4. Germline V gives CDR1 SGHDT, CDR2 YYEEEE. This chain's CDR3 is CASSLAASGGEQFF. The DNA of the CDR3 is TGTGCCAGCAGCTTGGCAGCTAGCGGGGGAGAGCAGTTCTTC.

This clone was recorded once. This sequence joins TRBV6-4 and TRBJ2-6, with TRBD2 as a possible D gene (6 bases). Germline V gene data show CDR1 as MRHNA and CDR2 as SNTAGT. CDR3 size: 15 residues. V was shortened by 6 bases and J by 0 bases, with 9 bases between the two germline ends. The CDR3 sequence: CASSPEGSGANVLTF. CDR3 DNA: TGTGCCAGCAGCCCGGAGGGCTCTGGGGCCAACGTCCTGACTTTC.

This chain joins TRBV30 and TRBJ2-7; D is unclear. The V end was cut by 0 bases, the J end by 4 bases, with 10 bases between. CDR3 size: 13 residues. CDR1 GTSNPN and CDR2 SVGIG come from the germline V gene (reference sequence). The CDR3 region is CAWSVHGRYEQYF. For the CDR3, the DNA is TGTGCCTGGAGTGTACATGGCAGGTACGAGCAGTACTTC.

The table lists this clone with a few counts. The rearrangement joins TRBV7-6 to TRBJ2-1; D is possibly TRBD1 (6 bases). The V gene lost 4 bases and the J gene lost 7 bases, with 17 bases spanning the gap. The CDR3 is 15 residues long. Germline assignment: CDR1 SGHVS and CDR2 FNYEAQ. The CDR3 region has the DNA TGTGCCAGCAGCTCAACCGGACTCCAGGGGAATGAGCAGTTCTTC. Protein product: CASSSTGLQGNEQFF.

V gene TRBV11-2 combines with J gene TRBJ2-7; weak D call: TRBD2 (5 bases). Germline CDR1 is SGHAT and CDR2 is FQNNGV. With 5 bases removed from V and 4 bases from J, the gap between germline ends came to 24 bases. This CDR3 is built from 17 residues. The CDR3 nucleotides are TGTGCCAGCAGCGATAGTGCGGCAGGAGGACTTTTATACGAGCAGTACGTC. It yields the protein CASSDSAAGGLLYEQYV.

CDR3 sequence reads: CASTKRWETQYF. The DNA of the CDR3 is TGTGCCAGCACAAAGAGGTGGGAGACCCAGTACTTC. The V gene is TRBV11-2, the J gene TRBJ2-5; D is uncertain. The CDR3 runs 12 residues. The germline CDR1 and CDR2 sequences are SGHAT and FQNNGV. V lost 7 bases, J lost 5 bases, and 11 bases lay in between.